The present T cell receptor (beta chain) was sequenced within a study of cytomegalovirus exposure and HLA in healthy donors. Study at large: An earlier analysis found some 120 million unique TCR beta sequences from 150 million to 200 million T cells. Samples from HLA-typed donors yielded about 85 million unique TCRs in an early data release.

13 Jbeta primers and 60 Vbeta primers were used for the PCR. Authors' data handling: Unique TCR beta chains totaled some 80 million in a later count, with roughly 11 million of them shared. Only in-frame clones appear in the TCRdb table, and some are missing; sequencing was by immunoSEQ multiplex PCR. V and J calls plus clone size are reproduced from that table; the DNA served to infer D and trimming. There are some 200,000 clones in the sample; approximately 70% occur only once, and around 3% lies in the top ten. The CDR3 covers 14 residues. Germline V CDR1 and CDR2: LNHDA, SQIVND (reference sequence). Trimming removed 7 bases from V and 3 bases from J; junction bases left unmatched: 6.

The V gene is TRBV19, the J gene TRBJ2-7; 10 nucleotides line up with TRBD1. Sequenced sample: PBMCs. The TCR was taken from a man in his forties in good health and CMV-seropositive. CDR3 sequence: CASTAGTGVYEQYF. Written as DNA, the CDR3 is TGTGCCAGTACCGCCGGGACAGGGGTCTACGAGCAGTACTTC. Supplemented by reference TRBV19 and TRBJ2-7, the full variable domain reads DGGITQSPKYLFRKEGQNVTLSCEQNLNHDAMYWYRQDPGQGLRLIYYSQIVNDFQKGDIAEGYSVSREKKESFPLTVTSAQKNPTAFYLCASTAGTGVYEQYFGPGTRLTVT.